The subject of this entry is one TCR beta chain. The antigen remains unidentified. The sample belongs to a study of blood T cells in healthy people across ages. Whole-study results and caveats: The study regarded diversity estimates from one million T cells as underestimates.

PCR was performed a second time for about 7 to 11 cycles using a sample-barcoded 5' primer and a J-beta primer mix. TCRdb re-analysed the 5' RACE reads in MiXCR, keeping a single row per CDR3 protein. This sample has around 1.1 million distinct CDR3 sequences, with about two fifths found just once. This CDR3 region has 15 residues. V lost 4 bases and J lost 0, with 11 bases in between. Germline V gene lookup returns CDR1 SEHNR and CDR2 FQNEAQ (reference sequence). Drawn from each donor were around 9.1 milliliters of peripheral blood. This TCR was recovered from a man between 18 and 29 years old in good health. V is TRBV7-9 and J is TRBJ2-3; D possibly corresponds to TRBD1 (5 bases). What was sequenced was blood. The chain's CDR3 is CASSSKGISTDTQYF. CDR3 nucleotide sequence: TGTGCCAGCAGCTCCAAGGGGATAAGCACAGATACGCAGTATTTT.